Listed below are T cell receptor beta chains from one sample, sequenced in a study of Graves' ophthalmopathy and Graves' hyperthyroidism. TCRdb ran MiXCR on the multiplex PCR reads and lists one entry per CDR3 protein. Of about half a million distinct CDR3 sequences detected, roughly an eighth appear once; the ten largest clones hold over 7.5%. The sample comprised blood. These receptor sequences come from a woman aged 25-40 years with Graves' ophthalmopathy. The CDR3 runs from the conserved cysteine through the conserved F or W. The order of the fields is J gene, clone size, V gene, D gene, CDR3 DNA, CDR3 protein. A D gene is named only where the DNA matches it firmly. The listing skips clone size in some rows; elsewhere it reads once, few, many or a size class.

TRBJ1-1 | few | TRBV5-1 | TRBD1 | TGCGCCAGCAGCTTAGCCGGGACAGGGGGGAGTATCGCTGAAGCTTTCTTT | CASSLAGTGGSIAEAFF
TRBJ1-5 | many | TRBV20-1 | NA | TGCAGTGCTAGTCCCGGACAGAGGGAACAGCCCCAGCATTTT | CSASPGQREQPQHF
TRBJ2-2 | many | TRBV28 | NA | TGTGCCAGCAGCTCGACGGGGCCCGGGGAGCTGTTTTTT | CASSSTGPGELFF
TRBJ2-5 | many | TRBV12-3/TRBV12-4 | NA | TGTGCCAGCAGTTACAGGGGACTAAGGGGGACCCAGTACTTC | CASSYRGLRGTQYF
TRBJ2-2 | NA | TRBV11-2 | NA | TGTGCCAGCAGCTCCCTGTGGCCCGGGGAGCTGTTTTTT | CASSSLWPGELFF
TRBJ1-5 | many | TRBV3-1 | NA | TGTGCCAGCAGCCAAGCAGCAGGGACTAATCAGCCCCAGCATTTT | CASSQAAGTNQPQHF
TRBJ2-6 | few | TRBV19 | TRBD1 | TGTGCCAGTAGTAGGAGACAGGGGAACTCTGGGGCCAACGTCCTGACTTTC | CASSRRQGNSGANVLTF
TRBJ1-5 | few | TRBV4-1 | NA | TGCGCCAGCAGCCAAGATAATGGGGCAGGATATCAGCCCCAGCATTTT | CASSQDNGAGYQPQHF
TRBJ2-7 | many | TRBV20-1 | NA | TGCAGTGCTACGGGGGAATACTCCTACGAGCAGTACTTC | CSATGEYSYEQYF
TRBJ2-2 | few | TRBV6-1 | NA | TGTGCCAGCAGTGAGCGCCTGGGACGGCTCGGCACCGGGGAGCTGTTTTTT | CASSERLGRLGTGELFF
TRBJ2-7 | many | TRBV28 | NA | TGTGCCAGCCTTGGAGAGATTCCCTCCTACGAGCAGTACTTC | CASLGEIPSYEQYF
TRBJ1-1 | NA | TRBV6-1 | TRBD1 | TGTGCCAGCAGTCCAAGACAGGGGGTAGACACTGAAGCTTTCTTT | CASSPRQGVDTEAFF
TRBJ1-5 | many | TRBV27 | NA | TGTGCCAGCAGTCCTCACGGGTATAGCAATCAGCCCCAGCATTTT | CASSPHGYSNQPQHF
TRBJ2-5 | many | TRBV6-1 | NA | TGTGCCAGCAGTGAAGGAGTGGGGCAACAAGAGACCCAGTACTTC | CASSEGVGQQETQYF
TRBJ2-6 | NA | TRBV30 | NA | TGTGCCTGGAGTGTACGGGGCGCCCCCAACGTCCTGACTTTC | CAWSVRGAPNVLTF
TRBJ2-2 | many | TRBV30 | TRBD1 | TGTGCCGCGAGGGACAGGGAAGCGGGGGAGCTGTTTTTT | CAARDREAGELFF
TRBJ2-7 | few | TRBV5-6 | NA | TGTGCCAGCAGCGCCGGGACTCTTACATCTCGGGAGCAGTACTTC | CASSAGTLTSREQYF
TRBJ1-1 | many | TRBV11-2 | NA | TGTGCCAGCAGCTTACGACTGATGAACACTGAAGCTTTCTTT | CASSLRLMNTEAFF
TRBJ1-2 | many | TRBV20-1 | NA | TGCAGTGCTAGCGGGGACACCTACTATGGCTACACCTTC | CSASGDTYYGYTF
TRBJ2-2 | few | TRBV6-2/TRBV6-3 | TRBD1 | TGTGCCAGCAGTTACCCTAGCCAAAACAGGGGGCAATACACCGGGGAGCTGTTTTTT | CASSYPSQNRGQYTGELFF
TRBJ1-1 | many | TRBV7-2 | NA | TGTGCCAGCAGCCCCCCGCCAGGGGTTGAAGCTTTCTTT | CASSPPPGVEAFF
TRBJ2-2 | many | TRBV9 | NA | TGTGCCAGCAGCGTAGGGGGCTCCCTCCCCGGGGAGCTGTTTTTT | CASSVGGSLPGELFF
TRBJ1-1 | few | TRBV18 | NA | TGTGCCAGCTCACCACCGCGGGGGGTAAACGCTGAAGCTTTCTTT | CASSPPRGVNAEAFF
TRBJ2-1 | NA | TRBV2 | NA | TGTGCCAGCAAACGATTCAATGAGCAGTTCTTC | CASKRFNEQFF
TRBJ1-5 | many | TRBV6-1 | NA | TGTGCCAGCAGTGAAAACGGTCAAGGGCCCCAGCATTTT | CASSENGQGPQHF
TRBJ2-5 | NA | TRBV6-1 | NA | TGTGCCAGCAGTCCCCTTCCGGAGACCCAGTACTTC | CASSPLPETQYF
TRBJ2-7 | NA | TRBV5-1 | NA | TGCGCCAGCAGCTTACCGGGGAAGAGAAGCCACGAGCAGTACTTC | CASSLPGKRSHEQYF
TRBJ2-5 | many | TRBV6-2/TRBV6-3 | TRBD2 | TGTGCCAGCAGTTCCTCGACTAGCGGGAGTGAGACCCAGTACTTC | CASSSSTSGSETQYF
TRBJ2-7 | many | TRBV20-1 | TRBD2 | TGCAGTGCTATCCTCGCCCTGGCGGGAGCGCACGAGCAGTACTTC | CSAILALAGAHEQYF
TRBJ2-5 | many | TRBV28 | TRBD1 | TGTGCCAGCAGTTCCCCGGGACAGCAACAAGAGACCCAGCACTTC | CASSSPGQQQETQHF
TRBJ2-2 | few | TRBV7-8 | NA | TGTGCCAGCAGCTTATTAAGGAGCACCGGGGAGCTGTTTTTT | CASSLLRSTGELFF
TRBJ1-1 | many | TRBV2 | NA | TGTGCCAGCAGTGGATCAGCGAACACTGAAGCTTTCTTT | CASSGSANTEAFF
TRBJ2-6 | many | TRBV12-3/TRBV12-4 | TRBD1 | TGTGCCAGCAGTGCCTGGACAGGGGGGGTCACTGGGGCCAACGTCCTGACTTTC | CASSAWTGGVTGANVLTF
TRBJ1-1 | many | TRBV7-8 | NA | TGTGCCAGCAGCTTATTTTGGGGACAGAACACTGAAGCTTTCTTT | CASSLFWGQNTEAFF
TRBJ2-2 | many | TRBV27 | NA | TGTGCCAGCAGTTGGGACGGGGCCGGGGAGCTGTTTTTT | CASSWDGAGELFF
TRBJ1-3 | NA | TRBV6-5 | NA | TGTGCCAGCAGTTGGGGCGGGACCATATATTTT | CASSWGGTIYF
TRBJ1-5 | NA | TRBV12-3/TRBV12-4 | TRBD1 | TGTGCCAGCAGGCCCGGGACAGGCGACAATCAGCCCCAGCATTTT | CASRPGTGDNQPQHF
TRBJ1-1 | many | TRBV20-1 | NA | TGCAGTGCTAGGGTCGGGGAAGGGTACACTGAAGCTTTCTTT | CSARVGEGYTEAFF
TRBJ2-7 | many | TRBV11-2 | TRBD1 | TGTGCCAGCAGGCCGACAGGGCCCTCGGACGAGCAGTACTTC | CASRPTGPSDEQYF
TRBJ1-2 | few | TRBV9 | TRBD1 | TGTGCCAGCAGCTCCCGGACAGGGGCAGACTATGGCTACACCTTC | CASSSRTGADYGYTF
TRBJ2-7 | few | TRBV4-2 | NA | TGTGCCAGCAGCCAAGCCATCCCTAGGGACTTGAGCTCCTACGAGCAGTACTTC | CASSQAIPRDLSSYEQYF
TRBJ1-1 | many | TRBV30 | TRBD1 | TGTGCCTGGGGGACAGGTGGGCTGAACACTGAAGCTTTCTTT | CAWGTGGLNTEAFF
TRBJ1-2 | many | TRBV19 | NA | TGTGCCAGTAGAAACAGGGCTCGAGGCTACACCTTC | CASRNRARGYTF
TRBJ1-1 | many | TRBV5-4 | NA | TGTGCCAGCAGCGTACAGGGAGGGACTGAAGCTTTCTTT | CASSVQGGTEAFF
TRBJ2-7 | many | TRBV19 | NA | TGTGCCAGTAGTACCAAGACAGCCTACGAGCAGTACTTC | CASSTKTAYEQYF
TRBJ2-2 | few | TRBV11-2 | TRBD1 | TGTGCCAGCAGCTATCGAATTCAGGGGGCGTGGACCGGGGAGCTGTTTTTT | CASSYRIQGAWTGELFF
TRBJ2-5 | few | TRBV11-2 | NA | TGTGCCAGCAGCTTATCGGCAGCATCCCAAGAGACCCAGTACTTC | CASSLSAASQETQYF
TRBJ1-2 | many | TRBV24-1 | NA | TGTGCCACCAGTGATCCCGACAGATATGGCTACACCTTC | CATSDPDRYGYTF
TRBJ1-2 | NA | TRBV9 | NA | TGTGCCAGCAGTCCAACCGTAACCTATGGCTACACCTTC | CASSPTVTYGYTF